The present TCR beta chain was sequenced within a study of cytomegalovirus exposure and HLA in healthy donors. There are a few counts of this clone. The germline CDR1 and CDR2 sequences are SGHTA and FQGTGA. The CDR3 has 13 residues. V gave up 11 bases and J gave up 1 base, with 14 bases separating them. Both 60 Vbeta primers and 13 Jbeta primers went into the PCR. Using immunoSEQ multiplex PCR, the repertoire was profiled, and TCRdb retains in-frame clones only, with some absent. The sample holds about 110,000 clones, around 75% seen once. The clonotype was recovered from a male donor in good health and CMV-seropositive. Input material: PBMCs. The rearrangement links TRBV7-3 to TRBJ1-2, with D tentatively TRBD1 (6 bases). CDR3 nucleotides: TGTGCCGTCAGGGGAGACAATAACTATGGCTACACCTTC. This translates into CAVRGDNNYGYTF.